This T cell receptor beta chain derives from a study of blood T cell repertoires in COVID-19. The germline V gene has CDR1 MRHNA and CDR2 SNTAGT. The CDR3 has 13 residues. V lost 6 bases and J 7 bases, leaving 13 bases between the germline ends. The data were produced by immunoSEQ multiplex PCR, yet TCRdb's version contains in-frame clones alone and is incomplete. There are about 170,000 clones in the sample; about four fifths occur only once, and approximately 2.5% lies in the top ten. Sequencing was done on a sample of peripheral blood. The V and J genes are TRBV6-4 and TRBJ1-5, with a possible D match to TRBD1 (5 bases). This TCR was sampled from a human donor with acute or convalescent COVID-19. The donor label of this sample is uncertain. The CDR3 here is CASSQGLGQPQHF. DNA for the CDR3: TGTGCCAGCAGCCAGGGACTAGGGCAGCCCCAGCATTTT.